Included here is one TCR beta chain sequence, with context. The target antigen is unknown. Genomic DNA, the template, was used for profiling of the TCR beta VDJ and CDR3. TCRdb reprocessed the reads via MiXCR and lists one record per CDR3 protein. The sample has 400,000 to 500,000 distinct CDR3 sequences, 55% to 70% seen once. CDR1 and CDR2 from the germline V gene are SGHRS and YFSETQ. V lost 3 bases and J lost 0; bases outside the gene matches: 7. The length of the CDR3 is 16 residues. The data were obtained in a study of CD8+CD57+ T cells in acquired aplastic anemia. Study summary: Mean DNA quantity obtained from sorted CD4+ and CD8+ cells was about 3.2 ug. Findings of the study overall: Some 30 was the count of CD8+ CDR3 sequences that patients shared with controls. A significant difference in CD8+ Simpson's diversity between patients and controls was not found.

The sequence was collected from a human donor in good health, serving as a control. The genes are TRBV5-1 and TRBJ1-2; TRBD1 matches at 8 bases. The sequencing input was sorted CD4+, CD8+, or CD8+CD57+ T cells (not recorded which) from PBMCs. CDR3 region: CASSSGTGAANYGYTF. The CDR3 DNA follows: TGCGCCAGCAGCTCTGGGACAGGAGCAGCTAACTATGGCTACACCTTC.